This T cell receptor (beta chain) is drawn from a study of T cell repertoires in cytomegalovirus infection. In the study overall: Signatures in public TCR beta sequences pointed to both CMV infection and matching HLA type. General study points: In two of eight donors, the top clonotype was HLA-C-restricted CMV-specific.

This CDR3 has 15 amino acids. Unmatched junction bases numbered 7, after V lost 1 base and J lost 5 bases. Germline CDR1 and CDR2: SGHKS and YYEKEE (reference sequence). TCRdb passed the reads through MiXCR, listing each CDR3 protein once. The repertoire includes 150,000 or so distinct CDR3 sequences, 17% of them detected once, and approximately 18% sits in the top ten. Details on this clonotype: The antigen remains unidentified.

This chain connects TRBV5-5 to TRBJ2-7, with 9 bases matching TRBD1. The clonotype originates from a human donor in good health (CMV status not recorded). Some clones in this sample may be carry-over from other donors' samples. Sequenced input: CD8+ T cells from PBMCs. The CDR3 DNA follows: TGTGCCAGCAGCTTGTGGGGACAGGGAGGCGACGAGCAGTACTTC. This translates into CASSLWGQGGDEQYF.